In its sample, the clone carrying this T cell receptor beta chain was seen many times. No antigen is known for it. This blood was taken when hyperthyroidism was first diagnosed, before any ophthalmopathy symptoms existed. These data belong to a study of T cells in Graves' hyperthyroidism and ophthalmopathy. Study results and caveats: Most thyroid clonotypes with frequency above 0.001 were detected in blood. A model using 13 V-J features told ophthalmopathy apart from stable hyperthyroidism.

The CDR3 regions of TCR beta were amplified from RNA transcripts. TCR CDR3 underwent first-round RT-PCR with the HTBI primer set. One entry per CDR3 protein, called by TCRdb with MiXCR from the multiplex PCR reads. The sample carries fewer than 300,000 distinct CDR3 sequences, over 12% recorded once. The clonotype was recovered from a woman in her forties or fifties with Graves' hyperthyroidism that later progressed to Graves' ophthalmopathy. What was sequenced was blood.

The CDR3: CASTWEPDRGDYEQYF. CDR3 nucleotides: TGTGCCAGCACCTGGGAGCCGGACAGGGGCGACTACGAGCAGTACTTC. The chain recombines TRBV6-1 with TRBJ2-7; TRBD1 aligns across 9 bases. This CDR3 is built from 16 residues. Germline trimming cut 7 bases from V and 3 bases from J; bases unmatched to any gene: 13. Germline values: CDR1 MNHNS, CDR2 SASEGT.